This TCR beta chain stems from a study of T cell clonality in common variable immunodeficiency (dated by TCRdb to the mid-2010s). With respect to this clone: Its cognate antigen has yet to be identified. The read ends 3 residues early relative to the CDR3; the germline J gene fills the gap.

Standard criteria, namely reduction of serum IgG, IgA and/or IgM below the normal range together with specific antibody deficiency, were applied for the diagnosis of CVID. There were 45 or so subjects in the CVID group (about 29 male and around 15 female), ranging in age from roughly 8 to 70 years, with a mean age of roughly 40. Most of the CVID patients and most of the healthy controls were of Caucasian heritage. At the time of study participation, every CVID subject had been on replacement immunoglobulin therapy for at least one year. No CVID subject was ill or taking immunomodulatory or immunosuppressive medication when blood was collected. From each donor, about 4.5 to 9 ml of heparinized peripheral whole blood was collected. TCRbeta CDR3 repertoires were sequenced from genomic DNA of adults with common variable immune deficiency (CVID) and healthy adult controls. To isolate peripheral blood mononuclear cells, diluted blood was subjected to density centrifugation over Hypaque 1077 or Ficoll-Paque. Genomic DNA was extracted from unsorted mononuclear cells by Qiagen column purification or by a centrifugation-based method.

CVID samples and control samples contributed equivalent amounts of genomic DNA as sequencing input. For every sample, a 60 bp segment covering the rearranged TCRbeta CDR3 region was amplified and then sequenced. The immunoSEQ assay, a bias-corrected multiplex PCR combined with high-throughput sequencing, was used for TCRbeta amplification. Per the authors' processing: Every unique nucleotide sequence was considered a clone and was annotated with V, D and J genes, copy number and frequency. Sequences were labeled productive if in frame, and non-productive if out of frame or containing stop codons. As previously described, Shannon's entropy was used to calculate clonality. The predicted amino acid sequences of productive clones were used to derive mean CDR3 Kyte-Doolittle hydropathy. The R hclust function was used to hierarchically cluster scaled V gene usage with Manhattan distance and complete linkage. Sharing of clones by CDR3 amino acid sequence was evaluated by resampling 12 repertoires per group over 100 rounds. The repertoires were screened for approximately 63 published EBV-specific TCRbeta sequences and approximately 230 published CMV-specific TCRbeta sequences. After a couple of CVID samples that produced fewer than 10,000 sequences were dropped from the analysis, a few dozen CVID repertoires remained. TCRdb provides this immuneACCESS table in a form limited to in-frame rearrangements. Some clones are lacking; in checked studies, under half of them reflect an unresolved V gene, and why the rest are absent is not known. Clone size and V and J calls were adopted from that table, with D and trimming inferred from the DNA. The sample records roughly 39,000 clones, none occurring a single time. The ten most abundant clones make up roughly 6% of the sample.

Per the germline V gene, SNHLY is the CDR1 and FYNNEI is the CDR2. The CDR3 starts with the cysteine, ends with the phenylalanine, and has 17 residues. The DNA covers only part of the CDR3, 42 bases in frame from base 1. V is shortened by 4 bases, J by 0 bases, and the region joining them spans 15 bases. The paper's findings and limits, for the study overall: TCRbeta clonality was higher in CVID subjects than in healthy controls (t-test p = 0.018), and the increase was most characteristic of about a third of subjects. Healthy controls shared more TCRbeta clones with each other than CVID subjects shared among themselves (p < 0.0001). Correlations of repertoire features with clinical complications were constrained by heterogeneity among patients within the CVID cohort. Even though DNA input was equal, the average per sample came to about 81,820 unique sequences for controls compared with approximately 29,000 for CVID samples. CVID TCRbeta sequences were reported to have fewer deletions and N-nucleotide insertions and to lack highly modified clones with 13 or more V deletions. It was noted by the authors that sequencing of the repertoires of T cell subpopulations would be needed to clarify the cause of the increased clonality in CVID.

The sequencing sample was made of peripheral blood mononuclear cells. This sequence uses TRBV2 and TRBJ1-4, and the D gene may be TRBD1, 5 bases matching. The source is a human donor with common variable immunodeficiency. CDR3 reads: CASSGLGAAATNEKLFF. Incomplete CDR3 DNA: TGTGCCAGCAGTGGATTAGGGGCCGCCGCAACTAATGAAAAA.